A selection of T cell receptor beta chains follows, all from one sample in a study of tumor-infiltrating lymphocytes in primary liver carcinoma. TCRdb re-analysed the multiplex PCR reads in MiXCR, keeping a single row per CDR3 protein. Of fewer than 90,000 distinct CDR3 sequences listed, about three quarters are singletons. The sample consisted of liver tumor tissue from sampling region 1. The receptors were sampled from a man between 40 and 49 years old with primary liver carcinoma and hepatitis B virus infection. Each CDR3 is given with its conserved first and last residue. The order of the fields is clone size, J gene, V gene, D gene, CDR3 protein, CDR3 DNA. The D gene is left open where the match is weak. The size of a clone is reported for some rows only, either as once, few or many, or as a class for expanded clones.

-	TRBJ2-7	TRBV4-1	TRBD1	CASSPSGGGREEQYF	TGCGCCAGCAGCCCCTCAGGGGGCGGTCGGGAAGAGCAGTACTTC
-	TRBJ2-5	TRBV4-1	TRBD2	CAISQDLGSGGHETQYF	TGCGCCATCAGCCAAGATCTGGGTAGCGGGGGCCATGAGACCCAATACTTC
-	TRBJ2-7	TRBV4-1	TRBD1	CASSPRGGQVAYEQYF	TGCGCCAGCAGCCCACGAGGCGGACAGGTGGCCTACGAGCAGTATTTC
-	TRBJ2-3	TRBV11-2	-	CATSLGGTQYF	TGTGCCACCAGCTTGGGGGGTACGCAGTATTTT
-	TRBJ2-5	TRBV6-1	-	CASSEAFYRAALGTQYF	TGTGCCAGCAGTGAAGCATTTTATCGGGCAGCCCTAGGGACCCAGTACTTC
many	TRBJ2-5	TRBV29-1	-	CSVEANLEETQYF	TGCAGCGTTGAAGCAAACCTTGAAGAGACCCAGTACTTC
-	TRBJ2-1	TRBV19	-	CASSHRFGEQFF	TGTGCCAGTAGTCACAGGTTTGGTGAGCAGTTCTTC
-	TRBJ2-1	TRBV11-2	-	CASSLEVGAEHFF	TGTGCCAGCAGCTTAGAGGTGGGGGCAGAGCATTTCTTC
-	TRBJ2-3	TRBV10-2	TRBD2	CGSSERGAGGPDTQYF	TGCGGCAGCAGTGAGCGTGGAGCGGGAGGGCCAGATACGCAGTATTTT
-	TRBJ2-2	TRBV4-2	-	CASRAGAGGELFF	TGTGCCAGCAGGGCGGGGGCGGGCGGGGAGCTGTTTTTT
many	TRBJ2-7	TRBV5-1	-	CASNLGQWSAEQYF	TGCGCCAGCAACCTTGGACAGTGGTCTGCCGAGCAGTACTTC
-	TRBJ2-3	TRBV5-1	-	CASSSDPTNTQYF	TGCGCCAGCAGCTCGGACCCGACTAATACGCAGTATTTT
-	TRBJ2-7	TRBV10-1	-	CASNVVAVAYGQYF	TGCGCCAGCAATGTGGTAGCGGTTGCCTACGGGCAGTACTTC
-	TRBJ1-1	TRBV4-1	-	CASSQGPGRNTEAFF	TGCGCCAGCAGCCAAGGTCCGGGGAGGAACACTGAAGCTTTCTTC
-	TRBJ1-5	TRBV10-3	-	CAINESSNTQSQHF	TGTGCCATCAATGAGTCGTCGAACACTCAGTCCCAGCATTTT
-	TRBJ1-1	TRBV6-5	-	CASSYSGTENEAFF	TGTGCCAGCAGTTACTCAGGGACGGAAAATGAAGCTTTCTTT
-	TRBJ2-7	TRBV29-1	-	CSVNRCGRNEQYF	TGCAGCGTCAACCGGTGTGGACGGAACGAGCAGTACTTC
-	TRBJ2-2	TRBV12-3/TRBV12-4	TRBD2	CASSLGTSGLINTEELFF	TGTGCTAGCAGTTTAGGGACTAGCGGATTAATAAACACCGAGGAGCTGTTTTTT
-	TRBJ1-6	TRBV11-2	-	CANSVGTGLNSPPHF	TGTGCCAACAGCGTAGGTACAGGATTAAATTCACCCCCCCACTTT
many	TRBJ2-7	TRBV10-3	TRBD1	CAISTGTGFYEQYF	TGTGCCATTTCTACCGGGACAGGGTTTTACGAGCAGTACTTC
-	TRBJ2-1	TRBV6-2/TRBV6-3	TRBD2	CTVGTSGIDEQFF	TGTACCGTCGGGACTAGCGGGATTGATGAGCAGTTCTTC
-	TRBJ2-7	TRBV6-5	TRBD2	CAGSYSSGEPYEQYF	TGTGCCGGCAGTTATTCTAGCGGGGAACCCTACGAGCAGTACTTC
-	TRBJ1-5	TRBV12-3/TRBV12-4	-	CASTTISNKPQHF	TGTGCCAGCACTACAATTAGCAATAAGCCCCAGCATTTT
-	TRBJ2-1	TRBV6-1	-	CANWPRRLYNEQFF	TGTGCCAACTGGCCTCGGCGCCTATACAATGAGCAGTTCTTC
-	TRBJ2-7	TRBV4-1	-	CAGSQDEGERALYEQYF	TGCGCCGGCAGCCAAGATGAAGGTGAGCGGGCCCTCTACGAGCAGTACTTC
-	TRBJ1-6	TRBV11-1	-	CASSRTRVTPLHF	TGTGCCAGCAGCCGGACACGGGTTACACCCCTCCACTTT
-	TRBJ2-3	TRBV29-1	-	CGRCPGGTDTQYF	TGCGGCCGGTGTCCTGGGGGTACAGATACGCAGTATTTT
-	TRBJ2-1	TRBV20-1	-	CSAPDSVYYEQFF	TGCAGTGCCCCGGATAGCGTCTACTATGAGCAGTTCTTC
few	TRBJ1-2	TRBV7-9	-	CTSSRVGAGCTF	TGTACCAGCAGCCGTGTGGGAGCCGGCTGCACCTTC
once	TRBJ1-5	TRBV12-3/TRBV12-4	-	CASSLAGRQPQHF	TGTGCCAGCAGTTTGGCGGGACGGCAGCCCCAGCATTTT
-	TRBJ2-1	TRBV6-2/TRBV6-3	-	CVSSYWGRGSHNEHFF	-
few	TRBJ2-4	TRBV19	-	CASSIGQNIQYF	TGTGCCAGTAGTATTGGCCAAAACATTCAGTACTTC
once	TRBJ1-1	TRBV6-1	TRBD1	CGSNDRTGSPESFF	TGTGGCAGCAACGATAGGACAGGGTCCCCTGAATCTTTCTTT